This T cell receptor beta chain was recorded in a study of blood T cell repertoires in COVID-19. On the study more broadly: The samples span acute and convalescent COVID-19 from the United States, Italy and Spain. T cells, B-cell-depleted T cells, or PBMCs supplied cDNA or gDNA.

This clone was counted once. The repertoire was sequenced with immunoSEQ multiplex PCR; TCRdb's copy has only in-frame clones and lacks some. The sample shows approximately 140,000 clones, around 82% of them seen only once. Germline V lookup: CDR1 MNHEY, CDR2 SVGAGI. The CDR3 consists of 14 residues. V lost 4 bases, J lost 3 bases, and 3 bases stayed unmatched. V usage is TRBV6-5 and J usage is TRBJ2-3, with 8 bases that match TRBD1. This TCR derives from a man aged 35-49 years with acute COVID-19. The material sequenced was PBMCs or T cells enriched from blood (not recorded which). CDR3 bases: TGTGCCAGCAGTTCGGACAGGGTGACAGATACGCAGTATTTT. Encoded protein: CASSSDRVTDTQYF.